The present T cell receptor (beta chain) was sequenced within a study of PD-L1 blockade in urothelial cancer. Study as a whole: From about 2014, patients received atezolizumab, given as 1,200 mg intravenously every 3 weeks. Blood analysis was done at 3 weeks (second dose) and 6 weeks after treatment began.

CDR3 length equals 18 residues. V shed 4 bases and J shed 0 bases, with 20 bases lying between them. In germline, CDR1 is SGHDT, CDR2 YYEEEE. Time point in this sample: peripheral blood 6 weeks after treatment start. Locally advanced or metastatic urothelial carcinoma was diagnosed in the patients. Clones were read by immunoSEQ multiplex PCR, and TCRdb kept only the in-frame ones, dropping some. The table includes 35,000 to 55,000 clones, about four fifths detected once. This specimen was PBMCs, taken around atezolizumab (anti-PD-L1) treatment. This receptor was identified in a man aged 55 to 70 with urothelial cancer. J is TRBJ2-1 and V is TRBV5-6, with D perhaps matching TRBD2 (8 bases). This chain's CDR3 is CASSPGGTVGSSYNEQFF. CDR3 nucleotides: TGTGCCAGCAGCCCGGGGGGGACAGTGGGTTCCTCCTACAATGAGCAGTTCTTC.